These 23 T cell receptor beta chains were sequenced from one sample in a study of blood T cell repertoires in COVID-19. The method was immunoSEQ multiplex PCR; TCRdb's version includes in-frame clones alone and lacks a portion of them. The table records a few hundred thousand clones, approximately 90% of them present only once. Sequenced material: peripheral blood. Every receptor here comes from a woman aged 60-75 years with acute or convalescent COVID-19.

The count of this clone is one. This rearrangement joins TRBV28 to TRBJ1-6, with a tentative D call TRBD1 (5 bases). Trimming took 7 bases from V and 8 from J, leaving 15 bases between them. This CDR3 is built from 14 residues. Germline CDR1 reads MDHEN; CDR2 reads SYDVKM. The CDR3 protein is CASNTGTSDSPLHF. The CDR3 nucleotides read TGTGCCAGCAACACCGGGACTTCGGATTCACCCCTCCACTTT.

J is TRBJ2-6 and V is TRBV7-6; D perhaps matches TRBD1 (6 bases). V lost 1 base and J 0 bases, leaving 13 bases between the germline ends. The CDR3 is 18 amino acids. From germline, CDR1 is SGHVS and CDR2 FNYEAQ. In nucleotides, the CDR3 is TGTGCCAGCAGCTTAGGGGGGACATCTTACTCTGGGGCCAACGTCCTGACTTTC. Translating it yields CASSLGGTSYSGANVLTF.

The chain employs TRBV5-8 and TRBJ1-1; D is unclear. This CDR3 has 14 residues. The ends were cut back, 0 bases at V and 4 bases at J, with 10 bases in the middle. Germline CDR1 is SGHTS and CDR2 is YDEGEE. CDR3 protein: CASSLGGQTTEAFF. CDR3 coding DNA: TGTGCCAGCAGCTTGGGAGGGCAGACCACTGAAGCTTTCTTT.

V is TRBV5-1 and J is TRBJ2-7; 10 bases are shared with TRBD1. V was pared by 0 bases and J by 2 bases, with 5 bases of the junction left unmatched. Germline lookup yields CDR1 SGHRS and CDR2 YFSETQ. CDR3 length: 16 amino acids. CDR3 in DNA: TGCGCCAGCAGCTTGGTACGGGACAGGGGAACCTACGAGCAGTACTTC. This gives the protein CASSLVRDRGTYEQYF.

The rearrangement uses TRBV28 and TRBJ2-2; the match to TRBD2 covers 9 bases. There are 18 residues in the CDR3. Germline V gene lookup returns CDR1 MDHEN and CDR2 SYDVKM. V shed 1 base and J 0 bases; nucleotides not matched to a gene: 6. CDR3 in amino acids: CASSLFPRTSANTGELFF. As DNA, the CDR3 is TGTGCCAGCAGTTTATTCCCTCGGACTAGCGCGAACACCGGGGAGCTGTTTTTT.

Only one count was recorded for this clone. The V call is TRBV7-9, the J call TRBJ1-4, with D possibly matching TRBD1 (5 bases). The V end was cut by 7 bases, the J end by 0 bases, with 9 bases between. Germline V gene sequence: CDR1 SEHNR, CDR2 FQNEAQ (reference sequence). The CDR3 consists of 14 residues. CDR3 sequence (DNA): TGTGCCAGCAACGACAGATCAACTAATGAAAAACTGTTTTTT. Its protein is CASNDRSTNEKLFF.

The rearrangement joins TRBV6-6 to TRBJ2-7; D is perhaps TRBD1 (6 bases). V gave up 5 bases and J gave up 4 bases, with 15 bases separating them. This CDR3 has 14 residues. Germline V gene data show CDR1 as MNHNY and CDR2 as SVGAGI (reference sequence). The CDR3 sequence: CASSLGQRLYEQYF. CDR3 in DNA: TGTGCCAGCAGTCTGGGACAACGATTATACGAGCAGTACTTC.

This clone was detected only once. CDR3 nucleotides: TGTGCCAGCTCACCAAAGCGGGGGAGTACGAACACCGGGGAGCTGTTTTTT. Translating gives CASSPKRGSTNTGELFF. This chain connects TRBV18 to TRBJ2-2, with 8 bases fitting TRBD2. The CDR3 sequence is 17 residues long. Looked up from germline, CDR1 is KGHSH and CDR2 is LQKENI. V lost 2 bases to trimming and J lost 0 bases; unmatched junction nucleotides: 5.

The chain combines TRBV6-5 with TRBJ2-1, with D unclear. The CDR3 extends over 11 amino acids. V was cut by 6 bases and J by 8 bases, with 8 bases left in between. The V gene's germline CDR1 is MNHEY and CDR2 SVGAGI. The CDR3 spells CASSLGYEQFF. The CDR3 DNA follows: TGTGCCAGCAGCCTAGGATATGAGCAGTTCTTC.

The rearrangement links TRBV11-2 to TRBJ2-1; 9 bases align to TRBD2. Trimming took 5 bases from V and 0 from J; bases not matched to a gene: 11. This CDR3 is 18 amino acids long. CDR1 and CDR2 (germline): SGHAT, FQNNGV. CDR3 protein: CASSHPGLAYNSYNEQFF. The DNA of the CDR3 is TGTGCCAGCAGCCACCCCGGACTAGCGTATAACTCCTACAATGAGCAGTTCTTC.

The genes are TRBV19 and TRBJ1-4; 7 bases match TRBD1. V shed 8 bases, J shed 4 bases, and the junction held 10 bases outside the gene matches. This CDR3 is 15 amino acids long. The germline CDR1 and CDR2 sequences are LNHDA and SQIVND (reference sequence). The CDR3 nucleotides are TGTGCCAGTGGATTTCAGGGGGGCCGTAATGAAAAACTGTTTTTT. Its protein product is CASGFQGGRNEKLFF.

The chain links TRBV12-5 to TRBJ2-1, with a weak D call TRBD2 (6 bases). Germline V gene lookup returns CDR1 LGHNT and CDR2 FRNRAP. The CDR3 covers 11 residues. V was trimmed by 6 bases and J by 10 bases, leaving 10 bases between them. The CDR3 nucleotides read TGTGCTAGTGGCGCGGGATGGGAGCAGTTCTTC. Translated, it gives CASGAGWEQFF.

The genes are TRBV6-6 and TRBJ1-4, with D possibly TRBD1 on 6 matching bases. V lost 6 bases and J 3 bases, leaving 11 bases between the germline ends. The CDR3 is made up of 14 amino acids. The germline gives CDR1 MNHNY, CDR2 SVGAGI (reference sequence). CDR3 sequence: CASRSGEANEKLFF. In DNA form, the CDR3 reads TGTGCCAGCAGGTCAGGGGAAGCTAATGAAAAACTGTTTTTT.

In nucleotides, the CDR3 is TGCGCCAGCAGCCGAGGGACAGGGGCGGGCACTGAAGCTTTCTTT. This translates into CASSRGTGAGTEAFF. The chain uses TRBV4-1 and TRBJ1-1; 10 bases fit TRBD1. The ends lost 4 bases at V and 4 bases at J; junction bases unmatched: 6. Germline loops: CDR1 MGHRA, CDR2 YSYEKL. There are 15 residues in the CDR3.

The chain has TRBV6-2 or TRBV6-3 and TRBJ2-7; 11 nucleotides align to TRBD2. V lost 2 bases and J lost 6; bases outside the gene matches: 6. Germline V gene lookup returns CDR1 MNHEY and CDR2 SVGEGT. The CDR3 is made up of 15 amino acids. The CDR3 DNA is TGTGCCAGCAGTTACCAACTAGCGGGAGAACGCGAGCAGTACTTC. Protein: CASSYQLAGEREQYF.

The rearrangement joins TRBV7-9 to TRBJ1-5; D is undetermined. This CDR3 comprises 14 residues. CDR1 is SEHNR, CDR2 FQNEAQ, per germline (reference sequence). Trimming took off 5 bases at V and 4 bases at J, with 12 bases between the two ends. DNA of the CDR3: TGTGCCAGCAGCCTTGCAGGAACTAATCAGCCCCAGCATTTT. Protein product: CASSLAGTNQPQHF. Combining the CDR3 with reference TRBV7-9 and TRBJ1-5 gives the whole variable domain DTGVSQNPRHKITKRGQNVTFRCDPISEHNRLYWYRQTLGQGPEFLTYFQNEAQLEKSRLLSDRFSAERPKGSFSTLEIQRTEQGDSAMYLCASSLAGTNQPQHFGDGTRLSIL.

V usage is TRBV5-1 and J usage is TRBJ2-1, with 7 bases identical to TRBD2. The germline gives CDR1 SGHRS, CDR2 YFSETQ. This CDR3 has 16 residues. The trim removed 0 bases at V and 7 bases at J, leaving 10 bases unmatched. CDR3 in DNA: TGCGCCAGCAGCTTGGATGGCGGCATCGGGGGGAATGAGCAGTTCTTC. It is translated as CASSLDGGIGGNEQFF.

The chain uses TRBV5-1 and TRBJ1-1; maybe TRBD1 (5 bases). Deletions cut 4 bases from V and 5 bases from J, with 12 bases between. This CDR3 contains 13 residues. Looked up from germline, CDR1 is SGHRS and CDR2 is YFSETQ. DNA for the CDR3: TGCGCCAGCAGCAAGCAGGGCAGGACTGAAGCTTTCTTT. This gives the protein CASSKQGRTEAFF.

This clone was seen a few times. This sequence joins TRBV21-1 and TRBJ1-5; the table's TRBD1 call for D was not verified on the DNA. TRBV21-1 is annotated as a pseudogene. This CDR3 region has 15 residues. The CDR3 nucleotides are TGTGCCAGCAGCAATGGGGGCGCTTGCAATCAGCCCCAGCATTTT. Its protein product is CASSNGGACNQPQHF.

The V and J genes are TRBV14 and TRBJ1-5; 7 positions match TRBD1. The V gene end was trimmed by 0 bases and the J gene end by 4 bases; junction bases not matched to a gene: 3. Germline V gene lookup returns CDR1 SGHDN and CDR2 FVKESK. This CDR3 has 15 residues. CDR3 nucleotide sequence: TGTGCCAGCAGCCAAGAACAGGGGATTAATCAGCCCCAGCATTTT. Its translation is CASSQEQGINQPQHF.

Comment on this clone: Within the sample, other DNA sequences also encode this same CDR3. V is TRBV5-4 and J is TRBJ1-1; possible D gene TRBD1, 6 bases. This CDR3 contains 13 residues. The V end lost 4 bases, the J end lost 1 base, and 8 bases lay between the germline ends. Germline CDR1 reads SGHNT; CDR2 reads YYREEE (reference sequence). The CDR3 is CASSLQGNTEAFF. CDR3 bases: TGTGCCAGCAGCCTACAGGGGAACACTGAAGCTTTCTTT.

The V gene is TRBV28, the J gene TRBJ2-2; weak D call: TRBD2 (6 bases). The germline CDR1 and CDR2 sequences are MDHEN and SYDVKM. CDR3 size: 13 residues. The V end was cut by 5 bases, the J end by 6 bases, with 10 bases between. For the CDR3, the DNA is TGTGCCAGCAGTGGGGGGAGTCCCGGGGAGCTGTTTTTT. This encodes CASSGGSPGELFF. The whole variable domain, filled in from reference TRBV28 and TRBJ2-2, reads DVKVTQSSRYLVKRTGEKVFLECVQDMDHENMFWYRQDPGLGLRLIYFSYDVKMKEKGDIPEGYSVSREKKERFSLILESASTNQTSMYLCASSGGSPGELFFGEGSRLTVL.

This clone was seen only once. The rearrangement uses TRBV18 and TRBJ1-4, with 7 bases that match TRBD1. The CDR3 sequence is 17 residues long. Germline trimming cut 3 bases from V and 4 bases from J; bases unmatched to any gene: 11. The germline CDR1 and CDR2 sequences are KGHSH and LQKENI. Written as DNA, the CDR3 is TGTGCCAGCTCACCCCTTATCCTGACAGGGCGTAATGAAAAACTGTTTTTT. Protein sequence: CASSPLILTGRNEKLFF.